The entry that follows covers one TCR beta chain sequence. This specimen belongs to a study of blood T cell repertoires in COVID-19. Here immunoSEQ multiplex PCR was the method, and the copy in TCRdb shows in-frame clones only, minus some. The table has roughly 250,000 clones, 81% seen once. The CDR3 runs 15 residues. The germline V gene has CDR1 KGHDR and CDR2 SFDVKD. V was cut by 6 bases and J by 2 bases, with 12 bases left in between. This receptor was taken from a woman between 55 and 75 years old with active or convalescent COVID-19. The rearrangement joins TRBV24-1 to TRBJ2-2; the D gene is possibly TRBD2 (5 bases). The sequenced material came from peripheral blood. CDR3 in DNA: TGTGCCACCAGTAGCACGGGAACCAACACCGGGGAGCTGTTTTTT. Amino acids: CATSSTGTNTGELFF.